These T cell receptor beta chains were read from a single sample in a study of cytotoxic CD8 clonotypes in ibrutinib-treated CLL. Assay used: immunoSEQ multiplex PCR; TCRdb lists only in-frame clones, some missing. The sample has approximately 280,000 clones, 60% to 80% seen once. This specimen was PBMCs, taken at disease progression, from a patient treated with ibrutinib. The source of these receptors is a human donor with chronic lymphocytic leukemia. CDR3s include the opening cysteine and the closing phenylalanine or tryptophan. A D gene is named only where the DNA matches it firmly. Some rows mark clone size as missing; the rest say once, few, many or name a class of expanded clone.

J gene: TRBJ2-3
V gene: TRBV28
D gene: -
clone size: -
CDR3 protein: CASSPRQATTDTQYF
CDR3 DNA: TGTGCCAGCAGTCCCAGACAGGCTACCACAGATACGCAGTATTTT

J gene: TRBJ2-3
V gene: TRBV5-4
D gene: -
clone size: -
CDR3 protein: CASSLVFPVTDTQYF
CDR3 DNA: TGTGCCAGCAGCTTGGTCTTTCCAGTCACAGATACGCAGTATTTT

J gene: TRBJ2-3
V gene: TRBV7-9
D gene: -
clone size: -
CDR3 protein: CASSPRGGSDTQYF
CDR3 DNA: TGTGCCAGCAGCCCCCGTGGGGGCTCAGATACGCAGTATTTT

J gene: TRBJ2-7
V gene: TRBV14
D gene: TRBD2
clone size: -
CDR3 protein: CASSLRTSGVLREQYF
CDR3 DNA: TGTGCCAGCAGCCTCCGGACTAGCGGAGTCCTTCGCGAGCAGTACTTC

J gene: TRBJ2-2
V gene: TRBV10-3
D gene: TRBD2
clone size: -
CDR3 protein: CAISPWGLAGAAGTGELFF
CDR3 DNA: TGTGCCATCAGTCCCTGGGGACTAGCGGGAGCCGCAGGAACCGGGGAGCTGTTTTTT

J gene: TRBJ2-3
V gene: TRBV6-1
D gene: TRBD2
clone size: -
CDR3 protein: CASSALAGAFTDTQYF
CDR3 DNA: TGTGCCAGCAGTGCCCTAGCGGGGGCCTTCACAGATACGCAGTATTTT

J gene: TRBJ2-7
V gene: TRBV27
D gene: -
clone size: -
CDR3 protein: CASSFRESDEQYF
CDR3 DNA: TGTGCCAGCAGTTTTAGGGAAAGCGACGAGCAGTACTTC

J gene: TRBJ1-2
V gene: TRBV6-1
D gene: -
clone size: -
CDR3 protein: CASSLRGNYGYTF
CDR3 DNA: TGTGCCAGCAGTTTGAGGGGAAACTATGGCTACACCTTC

J gene: TRBJ2-5
V gene: TRBV11-2
D gene: TRBD1
clone size: once
CDR3 protein: CASSDLRRDRGRETQYF
CDR3 DNA: TGTGCCAGCAGCGACCTCCGGCGGGACAGGGGACGGGAGACCCAGTACTTC

J gene: TRBJ1-2
V gene: TRBV5-6
D gene: -
clone size: -
CDR3 protein: CASSGSYGYTF
CDR3 DNA: TGTGCCAGCAGCGGGAGTTATGGCTACACCTTC

J gene: TRBJ2-2
V gene: TRBV18
D gene: -
clone size: -
CDR3 protein: CASSNSNTGELFF
CDR3 DNA: TGTGCCAGCTCAAATTCGAACACCGGGGAGCTGTTTTTT

J gene: TRBJ2-7
V gene: TRBV5-1
D gene: -
clone size: -
CDR3 protein: CASRWGLPGLGLEQYF
CDR3 DNA: TGCGCCAGCAGGTGGGGCTTACCCGGGTTGGGACTTGAGCAGTACTTC

J gene: TRBJ1-3
V gene: TRBV4-1
D gene: -
clone size: -
CDR3 protein: CASSQGIPFSGNTIYF
CDR3 DNA: TGCGCCAGCAGCCAAGGGATCCCGTTCTCTGGAAACACCATATATTTT

J gene: TRBJ1-1
V gene: TRBV6-5
D gene: TRBD1
clone size: few
CDR3 protein: CASSYRTGKTEAFF
CDR3 DNA: TGTGCCAGCAGTTACCGGACAGGCAAGACTGAAGCTTTCTTT

J gene: TRBJ2-1
V gene: TRBV27
D gene: TRBD2
clone size: -
CDR3 protein: CASSLQLAGLYNEQFF
CDR3 DNA: TGTGCCAGCAGTTTACAACTAGCGGGGCTATACAATGAGCAGTTCTTC

J gene: TRBJ2-7
V gene: TRBV15
D gene: -
clone size: -
CDR3 protein: CATSRTRGWLSEQYF
CDR3 DNA: TGTGCCACCAGCAGAACTAGGGGCTGGCTTTCCGAGCAGTACTTC

J gene: TRBJ2-7
V gene: TRBV19
D gene: -
clone size: -
CDR3 protein: CASSDPQGGSYEQYF
CDR3 DNA: TGTGCCAGTAGTGACCCGCAGGGGGGGTCCTACGAGCAGTACTTC

J gene: TRBJ2-3
V gene: TRBV4-1
D gene: -
clone size: -
CDR3 protein: CASSQDRLVSRTDTQYF
CDR3 DNA: TGCGCCAGCAGCCAAGACCGGCTAGTTTCCCGCACAGATACGCAGTATTTT

J gene: TRBJ2-7
V gene: TRBV23-1
D gene: TRBD1
clone size: -
CDR3 protein: CASSHLTGGAGHEQYF
CDR3 DNA: TGCGCCAGCAGTCACCTCACAGGGGGCGCTGGCCACGAGCAGTACTTC

J gene: TRBJ1-5
V gene: TRBV11-2
D gene: TRBD1
clone size: -
CDR3 protein: CASSWGTGAGQPQHF
CDR3 DNA: TGTGCCAGCAGCTGGGGAACAGGGGCGGGTCAGCCCCAGCATTTT

J gene: TRBJ2-7
V gene: TRBV6-5
D gene: -
clone size: -
CDR3 protein: CASSYPGRSYEQYF
CDR3 DNA: TGTGCCAGCAGTTACCCCGGTCGCTCCTACGAGCAGTACTTC

J gene: TRBJ1-5
V gene: TRBV7-2
D gene: -
clone size: few
CDR3 protein: CASSPDRTSNQPQHF
CDR3 DNA: TGTGCCAGCAGCCCAGACAGGACTAGCAATCAGCCCCAGCATTTT

J gene: TRBJ2-3
V gene: TRBV7-9
D gene: -
clone size: few
CDR3 protein: CASSFFPFDSTDTQYF
CDR3 DNA: TGTGCCAGCAGCTTCTTCCCATTTGATAGCACAGATACGCAGTATTTT

J gene: TRBJ1-2
V gene: TRBV19
D gene: -
clone size: few
CDR3 protein: CASSMDGGIGYGYTF
CDR3 DNA: TGTGCCAGTAGTATGGACGGGGGCATCGGATATGGCTACACCTTC

J gene: TRBJ1-1
V gene: TRBV25-1
D gene: -
clone size: -
CDR3 protein: CASTQWGKGTEAFF
CDR3 DNA: TGTGCCAGCACCCAATGGGGTAAGGGCACTGAAGCTTTCTTT

J gene: TRBJ2-3
V gene: TRBV2
D gene: -
clone size: -
CDR3 protein: CASSEGWRDDTQYF
CDR3 DNA: TGTGCCAGCAGTGAAGGATGGCGGGACGATACGCAGTATTTT

J gene: TRBJ1-1
V gene: TRBV19
D gene: -
clone size: -
CDR3 protein: CASSKGPGAAVSTEAFF
CDR3 DNA: TGTGCCAGTAGTAAAGGGCCCGGTGCGGCGGTTAGCACTGAAGCTTTCTTT

J gene: TRBJ2-1
V gene: TRBV6-1
D gene: -
clone size: -
CDR3 protein: CASSRQTYNEQFF
CDR3 DNA: TGTGCCAGCAGTCGACAGACCTACAATGAGCAGTTCTTC

J gene: TRBJ2-6
V gene: TRBV18
D gene: -
clone size: -
CDR3 protein: CASSPILSSGANVLTF
CDR3 DNA: TGTGCCAGCTCACCTATCTTGAGCTCTGGGGCCAACGTCCTGACTTTC

J gene: TRBJ1-2
V gene: TRBV19
D gene: -
clone size: few
CDR3 protein: CASSSLVFGYGYTF
CDR3 DNA: TGTGCCAGTAGTTCCTTGGTATTTGGCTATGGCTACACCTTC

J gene: TRBJ2-2
V gene: TRBV6-5
D gene: TRBD1
clone size: -
CDR3 protein: CASSYSRTGHTGELFF
CDR3 DNA: TGTGCCAGCAGTTACTCAAGGACAGGTCACACCGGGGAGCTGTTTTTT

J gene: TRBJ1-4
V gene: TRBV2
D gene: TRBD1
clone size: -
CDR3 protein: CASSARTGGLSKLFF
CDR3 DNA: TGTGCCAGCAGCGCTCGGACAGGGGGCCTGTCAAAACTGTTTTTT

J gene: TRBJ2-3
V gene: TRBV11-3
D gene: TRBD1
clone size: -
CDR3 protein: CASSSDRGADTQYF
CDR3 DNA: TGTGCCAGCAGCTCGGACAGGGGGGCAGATACGCAGTATTTT

J gene: TRBJ2-5
V gene: TRBV7-7
D gene: TRBD2
clone size: few
CDR3 protein: CASSTSSGRRETQYF
CDR3 DNA: TGTGCCAGCAGTACCTCTAGCGGGAGAAGGGAGACCCAGTACTTC

J gene: TRBJ1-3
V gene: TRBV15
D gene: -
clone size: -
CDR3 protein: CATSREGSRAGNTIYF
CDR3 DNA: TGTGCCACCAGCAGAGAAGGGAGTAGGGCTGGAAACACCATATATTTT

J gene: TRBJ2-7
V gene: TRBV7-9
D gene: TRBD2
clone size: -
CDR3 protein: CASSESGRSYEQYF
CDR3 DNA: TGTGCCAGCAGCGAAAGCGGGAGGTCCTACGAGCAGTACTTC

J gene: TRBJ1-1
V gene: TRBV5-1
D gene: -
clone size: -
CDR3 protein: CASSSVTGTVNTEAFF
CDR3 DNA: TGCGCCAGCAGCTCGGTGACCGGGACCGTGAACACTGAAGCTTTCTTT

J gene: TRBJ2-7
V gene: TRBV9
D gene: TRBD1
clone size: -
CDR3 protein: CASSPHRLDRAAYEQYF
CDR3 DNA: TGTGCCAGCAGCCCCCATCGCCTGGACAGGGCCGCCTACGAGCAGTACTTC